The 22 T cell receptor beta chains below all came from one sample that was sequenced in a study of monozygotic twins with inflammatory bowel disease. TCRdb re-called the 5' RACE reads and gives one entry per CDR3 protein, without DNA. Here the sample table reports about 380,000 distinct CDR3 sequences. What was sequenced was blood. These receptors were obtained from a human donor with ulcerative colitis or Crohn's disease, or a healthy co-twin of an affected twin (not recorded which).

This chain connects TRBV4-3 to TRBJ2-1; TCRdb's D call of TRBD1 is untestable without DNA. Germline-derived CDR1 and CDR2 are LGHNA and YSLEER. The CDR3 spans 17 residues. The CDR3: CASSQDHRYQMYNEQFF.

This chain connects TRBV6-5 to TRBJ2-5; TCRdb's assignment of TRBD1 cannot be checked, as there is no DNA. Germline CDR1 is MNHEY and CDR2 is SVGAGI. This CDR3 is 15 amino acids long. The CDR3 loop reads CASSSWTGRVGTQYF.

This chain joins TRBV6-1 and TRBJ2-5; TCRdb's D call, TRBD1, is unchecked because there is no DNA. In germline, CDR1 is MNHNS, CDR2 SASEGT. The CDR3 is 14 amino acids. CDR3: CASSISAWGETQYF.

V gene TRBV11-2 combines with J gene TRBJ2-1; TCRdb designates TRBD1, a call that cannot be tested without DNA. This CDR3 comprises 14 residues. The germline V gene has CDR1 SGHAT and CDR2 FQNNGV. This CDR3 reads CASSLLVPRNEQFF.

The rearrangement joins TRBV10-3 to TRBJ2-7; TCRdb's D call of TRBD1 is untestable without DNA. The CDR3 runs to 14 residues. Germline V CDR1 and CDR2: ENHRY, SYGVKD. CDR3 region: CAIGSMTVQDEQYF.

The chain is built from TRBV2 and TRBJ2-6. Germline V gene sequence: CDR1 SNHLY, CDR2 FYNNEI. CDR3 length equals 15 residues. This CDR3 reads CASDHGWGGANVLTF.

The chain recombines TRBV6-5 with TRBJ1-5. From germline, CDR1 is MNHEY and CDR2 SVGAGI. This CDR3 contains 15 residues. CDR3 protein: CASSYSIRGNQPQHF.

The chain combines TRBV5-1 with TRBJ2-5; as DNA is missing, the TRBD1 call by TCRdb cannot be tested. Germline V gives CDR1 SGHRS, CDR2 YFSETQ. The CDR3 is made up of 15 amino acids. The CDR3 sequence: CASSLSVGTEATQYF.

V and J are TRBV12-3 or TRBV12-4 and TRBJ2-3; TCRdb proposes TRBD1, but this gene call is untestable without DNA. The CDR3 consists of 14 residues. CDR3 amino acids: CASGTRASTDTQYF.

The chain couples TRBV9 to TRBJ1-3; the D call from TCRdb, TRBD1, cannot be confirmed without DNA. The CDR3 is 16 residues long. Per germline, CDR1 SGDLS and CDR2 YYNGEE. The CDR3 sequence is CASSALGRTSGNTIYF.

The rearrangement joins TRBV7-8 to TRBJ2-3; without DNA, the TCRdb call of TRBD2 cannot be checked. The CDR3 totals 18 residues. Germline V gene lookup returns CDR1 SGHVS and CDR2 FQNEAQ. This chain's CDR3 is CASSYLARTSGATDTQYF.

The chain recombines TRBV25-1 with TRBJ2-5; TCRdb calls TRBD1, which cannot be checked without DNA. In germline, CDR1 is MGHDK, CDR2 SYGVNS. CDR3 length: 16 residues. The CDR3 reads CASSENTFGAVETQYF.

This sequence joins TRBV20-1 and TRBJ2-7. The CDR3 extends over 12 amino acids. Germline CDR1 is DFQATT and CDR2 is SNEGSKA (reference sequence). CDR3 residues: CSASMVGNEQYF.

The gene calls are TRBV6-2 or TRBV6-3 and TRBJ2-7; the D call of TRBD1 rests on TCRdb alone, since no DNA is present to check it. Germline assignment: CDR1 MNHEY and CDR2 SVGEGT. The CDR3 is made up of 13 amino acids. This chain's CDR3 is CASRRTGSYEQYF.

The rearrangement joins TRBV2 to TRBJ1-5. The CDR3 spans 12 residues. Germline V CDR1 and CDR2: SNHLY, FYNNEI. The CDR3 here is CASNEGLQPQHF.

The genes are TRBV20-1 and TRBJ1-1. The CDR3 is 14 residues long. CDR1 and CDR2 from the germline V gene are DFQATT and SNEGSKA (reference sequence). CDR3 amino acids: CSAGRGFEGTEAFF.

The rearrangement links TRBV18 to TRBJ1-1; TCRdb's assignment of TRBD1 cannot be checked, as there is no DNA. Germline V gene data show CDR1 as KGHSH and CDR2 as LQKENI. This CDR3 comprises 15 residues. The CDR3 sequence is CASSPLDREETEAFF.

This chain uses TRBV29-1 with TRBJ2-5. Germline loops: CDR1 SQVTM, CDR2 ANQGSEA. This CDR3 has 11 amino acids. The CDR3: CSPSSQETQYF.

V is TRBV7-2 and J is TRBJ2-5; lacking DNA, the TRBD2 call made by TCRdb goes unchecked. The CDR3 has 17 amino acids. CDR1 and CDR2 (germline): SGHTA, FQGNSA. This CDR3 is CASSFPMSGGPQETQYF.

V and J are TRBV10-3 and TRBJ1-1; TCRdb proposes TRBD1, but this gene call is untestable without DNA. The CDR3 is 15 amino acids. Per germline, CDR1 ENHRY and CDR2 SYGVKD. The CDR3 region is CAITESPRVTTEAFF.

V and J are TRBV12-3 or TRBV12-4 and TRBJ2-7; TCRdb's D call of TRBD1 is untestable without DNA. This CDR3 has 11 amino acids. This CDR3 reads CASSGGTKQYF.

The chain links TRBV14 to TRBJ1-1. Looked up from germline, CDR1 is SGHDN and CDR2 is FVKESK. This CDR3 has 14 amino acids. The CDR3 reads CASRRADRNTEAFF.